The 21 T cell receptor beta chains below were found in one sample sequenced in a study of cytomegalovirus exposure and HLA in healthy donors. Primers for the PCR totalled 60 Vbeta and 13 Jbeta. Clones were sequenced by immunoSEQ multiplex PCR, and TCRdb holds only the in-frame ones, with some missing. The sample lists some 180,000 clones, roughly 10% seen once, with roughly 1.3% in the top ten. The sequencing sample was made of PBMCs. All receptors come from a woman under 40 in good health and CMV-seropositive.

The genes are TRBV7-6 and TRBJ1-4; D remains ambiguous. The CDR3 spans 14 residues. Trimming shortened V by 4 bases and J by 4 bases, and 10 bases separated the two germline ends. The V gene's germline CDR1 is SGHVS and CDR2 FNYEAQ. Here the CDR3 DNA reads TGTGCCAGCAGCTCCCTGCCGGGTAATGAAAAACTGTTTTTT. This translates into CASSSLPGNEKLFF.

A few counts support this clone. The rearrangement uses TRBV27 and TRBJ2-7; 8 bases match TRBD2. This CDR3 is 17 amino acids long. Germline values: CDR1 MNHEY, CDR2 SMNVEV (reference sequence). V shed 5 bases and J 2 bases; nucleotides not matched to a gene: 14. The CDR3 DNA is TGTGCCAGCAGTCGCGGGGGAGGCGGGAGGTCGGCCTACGAGCAGTACTTC. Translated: CASSRGGGGRSAYEQYF.

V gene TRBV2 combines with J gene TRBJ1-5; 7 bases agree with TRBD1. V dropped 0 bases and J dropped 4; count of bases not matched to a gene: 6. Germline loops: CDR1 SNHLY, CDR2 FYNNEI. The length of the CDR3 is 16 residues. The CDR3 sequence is CASSEAGGQANQPQHF. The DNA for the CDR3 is TGTGCCAGCAGTGAAGCCGGAGGACAGGCGAATCAGCCCCAGCATTTT.

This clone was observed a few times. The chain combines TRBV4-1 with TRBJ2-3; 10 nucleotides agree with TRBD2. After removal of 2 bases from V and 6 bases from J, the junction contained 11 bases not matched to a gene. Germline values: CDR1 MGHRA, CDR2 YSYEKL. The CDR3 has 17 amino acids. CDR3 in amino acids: CASSQPGLANGGDTQYF. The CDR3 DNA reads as TGCGCCAGCAGCCAACCGGGACTAGCGAATGGGGGGGATACGCAGTATTTT.

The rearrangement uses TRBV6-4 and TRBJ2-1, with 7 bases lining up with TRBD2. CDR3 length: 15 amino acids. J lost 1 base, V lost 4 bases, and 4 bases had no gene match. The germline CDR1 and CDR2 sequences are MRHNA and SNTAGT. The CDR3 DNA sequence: TGTGCCAGCAGTGGCCAGGGAGGGTCCTACAATGAGCAGTTCTTC. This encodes CASSGQGGSYNEQFF.

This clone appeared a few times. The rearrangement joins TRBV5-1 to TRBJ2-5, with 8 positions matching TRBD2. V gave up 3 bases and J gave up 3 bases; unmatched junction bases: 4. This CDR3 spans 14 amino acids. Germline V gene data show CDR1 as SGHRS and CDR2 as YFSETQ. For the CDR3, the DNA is TGCGCCAGCAGCTCGGGAGGGGGGGAAGAGACCCAGTACTTC. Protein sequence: CASSSGGGEETQYF.

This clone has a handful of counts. This chain's CDR3 is CATSSPGSTDTQYF. The CDR3 nucleotides read TGTGCCACCAGCAGCCCCGGGAGCACAGATACGCAGTATTTT. The gene calls are TRBV25-1 and TRBJ2-3; D remains unclear. CDR3 size: 14 residues. Trimming removed 10 bases at V and 0 bases at J, with 14 bases between. The germline gives CDR1 MGHDK, CDR2 SYGVNS.

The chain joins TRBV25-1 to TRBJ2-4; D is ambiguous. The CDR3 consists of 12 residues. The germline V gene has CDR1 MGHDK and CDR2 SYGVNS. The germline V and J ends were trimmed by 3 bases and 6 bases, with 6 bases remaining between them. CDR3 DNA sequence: TGTGCCAGCAGTGAGAACAGAAACATTCAGTACTTC. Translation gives CASSENRNIQYF.

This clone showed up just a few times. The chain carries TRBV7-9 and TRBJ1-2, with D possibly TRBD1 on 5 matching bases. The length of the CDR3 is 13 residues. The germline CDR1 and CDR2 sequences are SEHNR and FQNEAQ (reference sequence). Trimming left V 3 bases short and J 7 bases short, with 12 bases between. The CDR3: CASSLVDTAGYTF. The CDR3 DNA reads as TGTGCCAGCAGCTTGGTGGACACGGCTGGCTACACCTTC.

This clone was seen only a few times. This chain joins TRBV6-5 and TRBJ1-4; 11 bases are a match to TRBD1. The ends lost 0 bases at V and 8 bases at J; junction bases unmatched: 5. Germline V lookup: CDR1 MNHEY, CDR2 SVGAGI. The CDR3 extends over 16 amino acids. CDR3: CASSYSRTGGGEKLFF. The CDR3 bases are TGTGCCAGCAGTTACTCCCGGACAGGGGGCGGAGAAAAACTGTTTTTT.

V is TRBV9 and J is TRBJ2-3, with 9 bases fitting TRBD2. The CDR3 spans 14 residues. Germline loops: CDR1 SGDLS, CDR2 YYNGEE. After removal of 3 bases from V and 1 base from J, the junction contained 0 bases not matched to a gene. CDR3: CASSGTSGTDTQYF. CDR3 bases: TGTGCCAGCAGCGGGACTAGCGGCACAGATACGCAGTATTTT.

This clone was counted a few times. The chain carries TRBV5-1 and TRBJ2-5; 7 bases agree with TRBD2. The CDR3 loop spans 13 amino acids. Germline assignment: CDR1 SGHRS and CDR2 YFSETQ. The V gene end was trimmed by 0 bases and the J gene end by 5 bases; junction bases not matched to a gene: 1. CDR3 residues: CASSLEAGETQYF. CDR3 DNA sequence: TGCGCCAGCAGCTTGGAAGCGGGGGAGACCCAGTACTTC.

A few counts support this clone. In DNA, the CDR3 is TGCGCCACCAGGCCGGGACTAGCTGTCTACGAGCAGTACTTC. This sequence encodes CATRPGLAVYEQYF. The chain uses TRBV10-2 and TRBJ2-7, with 9 bases that match TRBD2. J was trimmed by 3 bases and V by 10 bases; bases with no gene match: 10. Germline V gene sequence: CDR1 WSHSY, CDR2 SAAADI. CDR3 length equals 14 residues.

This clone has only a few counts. This chain's CDR3 is CASSLGRGNSPQHF. CDR3 sequence (DNA): TGTGCCAGCAGTTTGGGCAGGGGGAATTCGCCCCAGCATTTT. The V call is TRBV6-6, the J call TRBJ1-5; 7 bases fit TRBD1. This CDR3 spans 14 amino acids. The J segment lost 9 bases and the V segment lost 4 bases, leaving 9 bases of the junction unmatched. CDR1 is MNHNY and CDR2 is SVGAGI in the germline V gene (reference sequence).

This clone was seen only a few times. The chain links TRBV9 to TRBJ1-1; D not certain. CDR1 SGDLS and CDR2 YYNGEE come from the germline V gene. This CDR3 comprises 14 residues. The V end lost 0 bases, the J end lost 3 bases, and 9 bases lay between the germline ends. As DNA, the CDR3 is TGTGCCAGCAGCGTAGTACAGTTACACACTGAAGCTTTCTTT. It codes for CASSVVQLHTEAFF.

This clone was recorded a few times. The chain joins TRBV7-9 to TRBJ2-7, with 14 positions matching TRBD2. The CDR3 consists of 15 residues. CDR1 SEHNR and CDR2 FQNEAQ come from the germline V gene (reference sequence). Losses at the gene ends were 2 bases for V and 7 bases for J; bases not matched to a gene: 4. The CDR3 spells CASSLLTSGRGEQYF. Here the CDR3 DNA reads TGTGCCAGCAGCTTATTGACTAGCGGGAGGGGTGAGCAGTACTTC.

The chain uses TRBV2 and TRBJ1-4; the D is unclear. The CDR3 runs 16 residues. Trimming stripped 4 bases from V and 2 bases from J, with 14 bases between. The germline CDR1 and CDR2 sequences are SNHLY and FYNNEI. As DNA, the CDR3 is TGTGCCAGCAGTGTATCCCCCTGGCGGACTAATGAAAAACTGTTTTTT. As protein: CASSVSPWRTNEKLFF.

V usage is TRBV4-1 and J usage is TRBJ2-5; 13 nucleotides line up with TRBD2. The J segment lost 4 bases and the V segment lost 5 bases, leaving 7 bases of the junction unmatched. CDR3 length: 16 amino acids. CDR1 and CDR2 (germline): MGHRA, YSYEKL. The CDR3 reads CASSFTSGRAGETQYF. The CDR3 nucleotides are TGCGCCAGCAGCTTCACTAGCGGGAGGGCCGGAGAGACCCAGTACTTC.

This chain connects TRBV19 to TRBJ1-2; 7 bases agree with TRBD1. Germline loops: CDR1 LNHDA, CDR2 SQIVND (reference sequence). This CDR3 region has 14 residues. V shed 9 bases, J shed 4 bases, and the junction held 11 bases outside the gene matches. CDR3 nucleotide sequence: TGTGCCAGCACAACAGGGGTGGTAGGCTATGGCTACACCTTC. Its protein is CASTTGVVGYGYTF.

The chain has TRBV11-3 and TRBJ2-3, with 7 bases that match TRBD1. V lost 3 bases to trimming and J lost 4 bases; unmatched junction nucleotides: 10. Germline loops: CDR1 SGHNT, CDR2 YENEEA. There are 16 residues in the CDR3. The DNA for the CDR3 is TGTGCCAGCAGCTTCGGTAGTAGCCAGGGGGCAGATACGCAGTATTTT. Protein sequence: CASSFGSSQGADTQYF.

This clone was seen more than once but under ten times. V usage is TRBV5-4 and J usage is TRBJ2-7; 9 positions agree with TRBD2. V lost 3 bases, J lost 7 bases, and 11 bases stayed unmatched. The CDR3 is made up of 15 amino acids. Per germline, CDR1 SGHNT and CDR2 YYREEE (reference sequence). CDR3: CASSYDSGGTGEQYF. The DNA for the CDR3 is TGTGCCAGCAGCTACGACAGCGGGGGGACCGGGGAGCAGTACTTC.